This record concerns one TCR beta chain sequence. In the authors' methods: Amplification of reference gene primers was used by the study to estimate nucleated cell counts. Generated by immunoSEQ multiplex PCR, the TCRdb table keeps only in-frame clones and is missing some. The DNA gave D and trimming, while V, J and clone size come from that table. The sample has a few hundred thousand clones, roughly four fifths seen once. The data were taken from a study of blood T cell repertoires in COVID-19. Study details: COVID-19 samples from acute and convalescent phases originated in the United States, Italy and Spain.

Categorization into cohorts depended on clinical history that participants reported. Trimming removed 5 bases from V and 9 bases from J, with 11 bases in between. The CDR3 contains 12 residues. The sequenced sample was PBMCs or T cells enriched from blood (not recorded which). This sequence was found in a man between 40 and 49 years old who had recovered from COVID-19. The chain links TRBV12-3 or TRBV12-4 to TRBJ2-1, with D possibly TRBD1 on 7 matching bases. This CDR3 reads CASSPGGIEQFF. As DNA, the CDR3 is TGTGCCAGCAGTCCAGGGGGGATTGAGCAGTTCTTC.